In this sample, the clone carrying this TCR beta chain turned up many times. The antigen remains unidentified. CDR1 is DFQATT, CDR2 SNEGSKA, per germline (reference sequence). V lost 6 bases and J lost 0, with 16 bases in between. This CDR3 spans 15 amino acids. The data were obtained in a study of early T cells in non-severe SARS-CoV-2 infection. Background on the study: Unpaired chains resulted from sequencing bulk RNA of unsorted whole blood. Whole-study findings and limits: A preference for anti-spike CD8 responses marked VDJdb matching, which missed private and CD4 specificities.

Separate cDNA molecules each had unique molecular identifiers attached to them. Each CDR3 protein gets one entry after TCRdb re-called the 5' RACE reads with MiXCR. This table has some 64,000 distinct CDR3 sequences, 7% to 9.5% appearing once. This chain uses TRBV20-1 with TRBJ2-3; D might be TRBD2 (6 bases). The sample was whole blood, taken at baseline. This clonotype was obtained from an adult who was a healthcare worker with PCR-confirmed SARS-CoV-2 infection or an uninfected control (not recorded which). The CDR3 coding sequence is TGCAGTGCATACGGGAGCGGCTGGAGCACAGATACGCAGTATTTT. Its protein product is CSAYGSGWSTDTQYF.